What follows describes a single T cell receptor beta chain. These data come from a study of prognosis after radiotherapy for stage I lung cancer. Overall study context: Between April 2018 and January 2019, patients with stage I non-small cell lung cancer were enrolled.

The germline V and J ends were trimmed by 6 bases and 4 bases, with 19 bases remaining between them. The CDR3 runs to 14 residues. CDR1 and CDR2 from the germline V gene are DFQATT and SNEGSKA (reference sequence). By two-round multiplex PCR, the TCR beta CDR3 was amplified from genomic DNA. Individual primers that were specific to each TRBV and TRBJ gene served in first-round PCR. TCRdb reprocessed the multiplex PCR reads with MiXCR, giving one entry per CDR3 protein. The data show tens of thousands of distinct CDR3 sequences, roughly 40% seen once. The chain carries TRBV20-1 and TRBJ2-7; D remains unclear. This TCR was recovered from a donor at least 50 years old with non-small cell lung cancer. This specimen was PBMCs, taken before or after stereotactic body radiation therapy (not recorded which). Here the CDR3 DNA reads TGCAGTGCAAACCCTCGGAGCCCTAGATACGAGCAGTACTTC. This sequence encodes CSANPRSPRYEQYF.